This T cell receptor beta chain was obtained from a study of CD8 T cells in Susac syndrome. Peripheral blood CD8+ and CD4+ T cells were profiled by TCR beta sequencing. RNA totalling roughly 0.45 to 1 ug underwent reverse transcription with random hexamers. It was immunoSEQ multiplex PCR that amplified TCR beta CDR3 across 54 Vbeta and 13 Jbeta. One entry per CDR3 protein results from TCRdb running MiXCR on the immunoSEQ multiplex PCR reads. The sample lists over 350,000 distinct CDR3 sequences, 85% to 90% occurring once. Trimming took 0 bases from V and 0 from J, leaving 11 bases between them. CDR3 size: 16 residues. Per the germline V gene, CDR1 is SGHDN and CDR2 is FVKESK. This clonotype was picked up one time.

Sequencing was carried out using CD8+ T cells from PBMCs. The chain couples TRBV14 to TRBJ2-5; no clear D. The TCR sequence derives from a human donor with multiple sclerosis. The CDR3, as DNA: TGTGCCAGCAGCCAAGAAGGAGAAAAGTACCAAGAGACCCAGTACTTC. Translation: CASSQEGEKYQETQYF.